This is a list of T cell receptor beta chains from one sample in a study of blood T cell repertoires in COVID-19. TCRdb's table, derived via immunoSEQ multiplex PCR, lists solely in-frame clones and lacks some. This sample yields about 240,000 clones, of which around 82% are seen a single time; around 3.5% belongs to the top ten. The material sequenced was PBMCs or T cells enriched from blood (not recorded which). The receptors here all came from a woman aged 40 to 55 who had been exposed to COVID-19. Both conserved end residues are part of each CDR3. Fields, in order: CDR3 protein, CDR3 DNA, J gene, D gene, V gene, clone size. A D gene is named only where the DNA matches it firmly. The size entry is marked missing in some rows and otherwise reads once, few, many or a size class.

CDR3 protein: CASSRTPDTQYF
CDR3 DNA: TGTGCCAGCAGCAGAACCCCAGATACGCAGTATTTT
J gene: TRBJ2-3
D gene: .
V gene: TRBV6-5
clone size: few

CDR3 protein: CASNRDGLNTEAFF
CDR3 DNA: TGTGCCAGCAACAGGGACGGCTTGAACACTGAAGCTTTCTTT
J gene: TRBJ1-1
D gene: .
V gene: TRBV5-4
clone size: .

CDR3 protein: CASSQTGGGNTIYF
CDR3 DNA: TGTGCCAGCAGCCAAACAGGGGGAGGAAACACCATATATTTT
J gene: TRBJ1-3
D gene: TRBD1
V gene: TRBV3-1/TRBV3-2
clone size: once

CDR3 protein: CASTETGGQAGELFF
CDR3 DNA: TGTGCCAGTACTGAGACAGGGGGGCAAGCCGGGGAGCTGTTTTTT
J gene: TRBJ2-2
D gene: TRBD1
V gene: TRBV19
clone size: .

CDR3 protein: CAWSSTRGGRERYTF
CDR3 DNA: TGTGCCTGGAGTTCGACCCGCGGGGGCCGGGAGCGTTACACCTTC
J gene: TRBJ1-2
D gene: .
V gene: TRBV30
clone size: .

CDR3 protein: CASSPGQGNSPLHF
CDR3 DNA: TGTGCCAGCAGCCCGGGACAGGGGAATTCACCCCTCCACTTT
J gene: TRBJ1-6
D gene: TRBD1
V gene: TRBV28
clone size: once

CDR3 protein: CASTPGAYEQYF
CDR3 DNA: TGTGCCAGCACCCCAGGGGCGTACGAGCAGTACTTC
J gene: TRBJ2-7
D gene: .
V gene: TRBV7-2
clone size: .

CDR3 protein: CASSYPGTVAYGYTF
CDR3 DNA: TGTGCCAGCAGTTACCCCGGGACAGTGGCTTATGGCTACACCTTC
J gene: TRBJ1-2
D gene: TRBD1
V gene: TRBV7-9
clone size: .

CDR3 protein: CASSSSQRGGAGGYTF
CDR3 DNA: TGTGCCAGCAGTTCCTCCCAACGAGGAGGGGCTGGGGGCTACACCTTC
J gene: TRBJ1-2
D gene: .
V gene: TRBV28
clone size: .

CDR3 protein: CAIQRGKRTRPNNSPLHF
CDR3 DNA: TGTGCCATCCAGCGAGGGAAGAGGACCCGTCCCAATAATTCACCCCTCCACTTT
J gene: TRBJ1-6
D gene: .
V gene: TRBV25-1
clone size: .

CDR3 protein: CASRQGAAYEQYF
CDR3 DNA: TGCGCCAGCCGACAGGGGGCTGCGTACGAGCAGTACTTC
J gene: TRBJ2-7
D gene: TRBD1
V gene: TRBV5-1
clone size: .

CDR3 protein: CASSSPGQVLLTHF
CDR3 DNA: TGTGCCAGCAGTTCCCCGGGACAGGTTCTGCTTACCCACTTC
J gene: TRBJ1-2
D gene: TRBD1
V gene: TRBV6-5
clone size: .

CDR3 protein: CASSQRWRRGSYNEQFF
CDR3 DNA: TGTGCCAGCAGCCAAAGGTGGAGACGGGGCTCCTACAATGAGCAGTTCTTC
J gene: TRBJ2-1
D gene: .
V gene: TRBV3-1/TRBV3-2
clone size: few

CDR3 protein: CASSSLGGRQETQYF
CDR3 DNA: TGTGCCAGCAGTTCTTTGGGGGGGCGCCAAGAGACCCAGTACTTC
J gene: TRBJ2-5
D gene: .
V gene: TRBV6-2/TRBV6-3
clone size: .

CDR3 protein: CASSQTGGSSSGNTIYF
CDR3 DNA: TGTGCCAGCTCTCAAACAGGGGGCTCCTCCTCTGGAAACACCATATATTTT
J gene: TRBJ1-3
D gene: TRBD1
V gene: TRBV18
clone size: .

CDR3 protein: CSVTSGGYNEQFF
CDR3 DNA: TGCAGCGTTACTAGCGGGGGGTACAATGAGCAGTTCTTC
J gene: TRBJ2-1
D gene: TRBD2
V gene: TRBV29-1
clone size: .

CDR3 protein: CASRETGRDSPLHF
CDR3 DNA: TGTGCCAGCAGAGAAACAGGGAGGGATTCACCCCTCCACTTT
J gene: TRBJ1-6
D gene: .
V gene: TRBV2
clone size: .

CDR3 protein: CATSDLGQKAFF
CDR3 DNA: TGTGCCACCAGTGATTTGGGGCAAAAGGCTTTCTTT
J gene: TRBJ1-1
D gene: .
V gene: TRBV24-1
clone size: .

CDR3 protein: CASSPPGGSSYNEQFF
CDR3 DNA: TGTGCCAGCTCACCACCCGGGGGGAGCTCCTACAATGAGCAGTTCTTC
J gene: TRBJ2-1
D gene: TRBD2
V gene: TRBV18
clone size: .

CDR3 protein: CASSHGQPETQYF
CDR3 DNA: TGTGCCAGCAGTCATGGACAGCCAGAGACCCAGTACTTC
J gene: TRBJ2-5
D gene: .
V gene: TRBV6-2/TRBV6-3
clone size: .

CDR3 protein: CASSWADSRTF
CDR3 DNA: TGTGCCAGCAGCTGGGCTGACAGCCGCACCTTC
J gene: TRBJ1-2
D gene: .
V gene: TRBV7-2
clone size: .

CDR3 protein: CASSLVFLGQGGDNYGYTF
CDR3 DNA: TGTGCCAGCAGCTTGGTCTTTCTGGGACAGGGGGGAGACAACTATGGCTACACCTTC
J gene: TRBJ1-2
D gene: TRBD1
V gene: TRBV5-5
clone size: .

CDR3 protein: CASSFRVSQAGYTF
CDR3 DNA: TGTGCCAGCAGTTTCCGTGTTTCCCAGGCTGGCTACACCTTC
J gene: TRBJ1-2
D gene: .
V gene: TRBV6-6
clone size: .

CDR3 protein: CASSRDINTEAFF
CDR3 DNA: TGTGCCAGCAGTCGAGACATTAACACTGAAGCTTTCTTT
J gene: TRBJ1-1
D gene: .
V gene: TRBV7-7
clone size: .

CDR3 protein: CASSRQGPDTQYF
CDR3 DNA: TGCGCCAGCAGCCGACAGGGCCCAGATACGCAGTATTTT
J gene: TRBJ2-3
D gene: TRBD1
V gene: TRBV5-1
clone size: .

CDR3 protein: CASSPGLNQPQHF
CDR3 DNA: TGTGCCAGCTCACCAGGCCTCAATCAGCCCCAGCATTTT
J gene: TRBJ1-5
D gene: .
V gene: TRBV18
clone size: .

CDR3 protein: CASSENHQETQYF
CDR3 DNA: TGTGCCAGCAGCGAGAATCACCAAGAGACCCAGTACTTC
J gene: TRBJ2-5
D gene: .
V gene: TRBV6-5
clone size: .

CDR3 protein: CATWGGDSGANVLTF
CDR3 DNA: TGTGCCACCTGGGGCGGAGACTCTGGGGCCAACGTCCTGACTTTC
J gene: TRBJ2-6
D gene: .
V gene: TRBV19
clone size: .

CDR3 protein: CASSLSRVRDFSNQPQHF
CDR3 DNA: TGTGCCAGCAGTTTATCAAGGGTGCGGGATTTTAGCAATCAGCCCCAGCATTTT
J gene: TRBJ1-5
D gene: .
V gene: TRBV28
clone size: .

CDR3 protein: CASIGDNYSNQPQHF
CDR3 DNA: TGTGCCAGCATAGGGGACAATTATAGCAATCAGCCCCAGCATTTT
J gene: TRBJ1-5
D gene: .
V gene: TRBV2
clone size: .

CDR3 protein: CASSDPGQGGQPQHF
CDR3 DNA: TGTGCCAGCAGTGACCCTGGACAGGGTGGACAGCCCCAGCATTTT
J gene: TRBJ1-5
D gene: TRBD1
V gene: TRBV6-1
clone size: .

CDR3 protein: CASSLQAQPQHF
CDR3 DNA: TGTGCCAGCAGCTTACAGGCTCAGCCCCAGCATTTT
J gene: TRBJ1-5
D gene: .
V gene: TRBV7-2
clone size: .

CDR3 protein: CATSTDSYYGYTF
CDR3 DNA: TGTGCCACCAGCACCGACAGCTACTATGGCTACACCTTC
J gene: TRBJ1-2
D gene: .
V gene: TRBV15
clone size: .

CDR3 protein: CASSPRLSEAFF
CDR3 DNA: TGTGCCAGCAGCCCCCGACTATCTGAAGCTTTCTTT
J gene: TRBJ1-1
D gene: .
V gene: TRBV7-6
clone size: few

CDR3 protein: CASSEVGGEPDTQYF
CDR3 DNA: TGCGCCAGCAGTGAGGTGGGGGGAGAGCCAGATACGCAGTATTTT
J gene: TRBJ2-3
D gene: .
V gene: TRBV10-1
clone size: .

CDR3 protein: CASCTSPGDYGYTF
CDR3 DNA: TGTGCCAGCTGCACCAGCCCGGGGGACTATGGCTACACCTTC
J gene: TRBJ1-2
D gene: .
V gene: TRBV2
clone size: .

CDR3 protein: CASTGSGSYNEQFF
CDR3 DNA: TGTGCCAGCACGGGTAGCGGGAGTTACAATGAGCAGTTCTTC
J gene: TRBJ2-1
D gene: TRBD2
V gene: TRBV6-5
clone size: .

CDR3 protein: CASSDSSLAKNIQYF
CDR3 DNA: TGTGCCAGCAGTGACTCCTCCTTAGCCAAAAACATTCAGTACTTC
J gene: TRBJ2-4
D gene: .
V gene: TRBV28
clone size: once

CDR3 protein: CASSVRDRAFYGYTF
CDR3 DNA: TGTGCCAGCAGCGTACGAGACAGGGCTTTCTACGGCTACACCTTC
J gene: TRBJ1-2
D gene: TRBD1
V gene: TRBV9
clone size: .

CDR3 protein: CATRGQDNTEAFF
CDR3 DNA: TGTGCCACCCGGGGACAGGACAACACTGAAGCTTTCTTT
J gene: TRBJ1-1
D gene: TRBD1
V gene: TRBV24-1
clone size: .

CDR3 protein: CASSPGDRVVNTEAFF
CDR3 DNA: TGTGCCAGCAGCCCCGGGGACAGGGTAGTGAACACTGAAGCTTTCTTT
J gene: TRBJ1-1
D gene: TRBD1
V gene: TRBV7-8
clone size: .

CDR3 protein: CASSPAVASVETQYF
CDR3 DNA: TGTGCCAGCAGCCCAGCGGTGGCTAGCGTGGAGACCCAGTACTTC
J gene: TRBJ2-5
D gene: .
V gene: TRBV11-2
clone size: .

CDR3 protein: CASSSMTSGGAWETQYF
CDR3 DNA: TGTGCCAGCAGTTCCATGACTAGCGGGGGGGCCTGGGAGACCCAGTACTTC
J gene: TRBJ2-5
D gene: TRBD2
V gene: TRBV27
clone size: .

CDR3 protein: CASSPRDTYTQYF
CDR3 DNA: TGTGCCAGCAGCCCTAGGGACACCTATACGCAGTATTTT
J gene: TRBJ2-3
D gene: .
V gene: TRBV9
clone size: .

CDR3 protein: CASSPGQARGKLFF
CDR3 DNA: TGTGCCAGCTCTCCCGGACAGGCCCGGGGAAAACTGTTTTTT
J gene: TRBJ1-4
D gene: TRBD1
V gene: TRBV6-5
clone size: .

CDR3 protein: CASSPRGGFSGNTIYF
CDR3 DNA: TGTGCCAGCAGCCCCCGGGGAGGGTTTTCTGGAAACACCATATATTTT
J gene: TRBJ1-3
D gene: .
V gene: TRBV9
clone size: .

CDR3 protein: CASTLGTGSWQQYF
CDR3 DNA: TGTGCCAGCACCTTGGGGACAGGGAGTTGGCAGCAGTACTTC
J gene: TRBJ2-7
D gene: TRBD1
V gene: TRBV28
clone size: .

CDR3 protein: CATRDFGGGTDTQYF
CDR3 DNA: TGTGCCACCCGCGATTTCGGGGGAGGGACAGATACGCAGTATTTT
J gene: TRBJ2-3
D gene: TRBD2
V gene: TRBV15
clone size: .

CDR3 protein: CASSFRGYEKLFF
CDR3 DNA: TGTGCCAGCAGTTTCAGGGGTTACGAAAAACTGTTTTTT
J gene: TRBJ1-4
D gene: .
V gene: TRBV12-3/TRBV12-4
clone size: many

CDR3 protein: CASSWTGIGEQFF
CDR3 DNA: TGTGCCAGCAGCTGGACAGGGATCGGTGAGCAGTTCTTC
J gene: TRBJ2-1
D gene: TRBD1
V gene: TRBV5-6
clone size: .